This T cell receptor (beta chain) emerged from a study of T cells after yellow fever vaccination. General study findings and limits: Peaking on day 5 versus 15, the secondary response was faster but weaker.

It was through 5'RACE template switching that TCR cDNA was made, with a universal primer site and UMIs added. TCRdb passed the 5' RACE reads through MiXCR, listing each CDR3 protein once. The data contain a few hundred thousand distinct CDR3 sequences, around 7% of them singletons. V was cut by 4 bases and J by 4 bases, with 13 bases left in between. There are 14 residues in the CDR3. Germline CDR1 and CDR2: ENHRY and SYGVKD. Comment on this clonotype: The target antigen is unknown.

This TCR was sampled from a man aged 25-40 years who received the YFV17D yellow fever vaccine. The rearrangement links TRBV10-3 to TRBJ1-2; D is possibly TRBD1 (5 bases). This sample comprised CD4+ T cells sorted from PBMCs, obtained 15 days after the yellow fever booster vaccination. CDR3 sequence: CAISGKGNIYGYTF. The DNA of the CDR3 is TGTGCCATCAGTGGGAAGGGGAACATCTATGGCTACACCTTC.